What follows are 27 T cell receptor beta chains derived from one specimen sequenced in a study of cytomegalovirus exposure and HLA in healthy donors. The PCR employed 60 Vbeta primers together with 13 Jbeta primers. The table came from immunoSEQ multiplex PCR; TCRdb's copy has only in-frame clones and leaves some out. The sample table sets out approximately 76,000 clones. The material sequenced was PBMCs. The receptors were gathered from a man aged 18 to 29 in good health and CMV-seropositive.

CDR3 coding DNA: TGTGCCATCAGTGAGTCAGCAGCGGGAGGTGAGGAGCAGTACTTC. Its protein is CAISESAAGGEEQYF. The rearrangement uses TRBV10-3 and TRBJ2-7, with 9 bases identical to TRBD2. Germline CDR1 is ENHRY and CDR2 is SYGVKD. V shed 0 bases and J 7 bases; nucleotides not matched to a gene: 7. This CDR3 spans 15 amino acids.

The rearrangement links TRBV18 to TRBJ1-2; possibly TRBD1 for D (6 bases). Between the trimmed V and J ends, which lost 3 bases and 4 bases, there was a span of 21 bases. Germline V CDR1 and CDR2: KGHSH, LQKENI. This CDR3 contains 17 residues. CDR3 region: CASSPTPLWGGLYGYTF. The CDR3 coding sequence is TGTGCCAGCTCACCCACCCCCCTCTGGGGGGGGCTCTATGGCTACACCTTC.

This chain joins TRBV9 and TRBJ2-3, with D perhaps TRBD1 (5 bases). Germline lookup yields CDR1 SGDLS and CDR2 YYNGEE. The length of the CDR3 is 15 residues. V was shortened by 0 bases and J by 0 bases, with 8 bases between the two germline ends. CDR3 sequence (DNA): TGTGCCAGCAGCGTAGGGGGCGGTAGCACAGATACGCAGTATTTT. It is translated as CASSVGGGSTDTQYF.

The CDR3 DNA follows: TGCAGCGTTGATGGGACAGGGGGGGACTATGGCTACACCTTC. Amino acid sequence: CSVDGTGGDYGYTF. The V gene is TRBV29-1, the J gene TRBJ1-2, with 11 bases identical to TRBD1. The germline CDR1 and CDR2 sequences are SQVTM and ANQGSEA. The CDR3 covers 14 residues. Losses at the gene ends were 3 bases for V and 3 bases for J; bases not matched to a gene: 3.

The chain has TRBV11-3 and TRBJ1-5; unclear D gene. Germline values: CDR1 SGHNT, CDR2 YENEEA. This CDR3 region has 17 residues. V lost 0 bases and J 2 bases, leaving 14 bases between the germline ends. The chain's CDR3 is CASSLDRRLGGNQPQHF. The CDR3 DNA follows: TGTGCCAGCAGCTTAGATCGGCGGCTTGGCGGCAATCAGCCCCAGCATTTT.

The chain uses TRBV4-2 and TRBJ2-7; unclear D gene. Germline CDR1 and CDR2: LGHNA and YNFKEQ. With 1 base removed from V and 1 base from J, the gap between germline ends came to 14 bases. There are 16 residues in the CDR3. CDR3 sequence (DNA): TGTGCCAGCAGCCAAGTTGGTTGGTCCAGTTCCTACGAGCAGTACTTC. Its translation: CASSQVGWSSSYEQYF.

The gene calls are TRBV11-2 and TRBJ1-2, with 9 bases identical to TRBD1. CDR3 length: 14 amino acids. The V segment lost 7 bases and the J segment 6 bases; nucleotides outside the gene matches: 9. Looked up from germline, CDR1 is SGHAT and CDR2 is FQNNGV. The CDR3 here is CASTKRGDRDGYTF. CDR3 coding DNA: TGTGCCAGCACTAAGAGGGGGGACAGGGATGGCTACACCTTC.

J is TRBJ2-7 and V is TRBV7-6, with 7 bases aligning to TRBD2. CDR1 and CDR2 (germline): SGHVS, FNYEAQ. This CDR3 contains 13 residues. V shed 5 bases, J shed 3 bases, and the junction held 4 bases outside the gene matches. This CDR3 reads CASSATGGYEQYF. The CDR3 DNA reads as TGTGCCAGCAGCGCCACGGGAGGCTACGAGCAGTACTTC.

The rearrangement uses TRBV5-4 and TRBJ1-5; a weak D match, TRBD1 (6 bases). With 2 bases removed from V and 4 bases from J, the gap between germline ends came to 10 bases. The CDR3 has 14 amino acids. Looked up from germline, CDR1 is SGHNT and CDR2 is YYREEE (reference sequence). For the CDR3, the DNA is TGTGCCAGCAGCTTTCAGGGGTCGAATCAGCCCCAGCATTTT. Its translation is CASSFQGSNQPQHF.

CDR3 nucleotides: TGTGCCAGCACGATAGACAGGGGCCTAGGTGAGCAGTTCTTC. Residues: CASTIDRGLGEQFF. This rearrangement joins TRBV6-1 to TRBJ2-1; 8 bases agree with TRBD1. After removal of 7 bases from V and 9 bases from J, the junction contained 11 bases not matched to a gene. The CDR3 covers 14 residues. Germline loops: CDR1 MNHNS, CDR2 SASEGT.

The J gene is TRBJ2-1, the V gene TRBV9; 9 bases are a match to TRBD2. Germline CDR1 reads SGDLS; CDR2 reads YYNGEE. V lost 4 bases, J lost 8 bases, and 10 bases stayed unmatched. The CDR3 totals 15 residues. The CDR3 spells CASSPVVAGADEQFF. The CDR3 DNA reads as TGTGCCAGCAGCCCAGTAGTAGCGGGGGCAGATGAGCAGTTCTTC.

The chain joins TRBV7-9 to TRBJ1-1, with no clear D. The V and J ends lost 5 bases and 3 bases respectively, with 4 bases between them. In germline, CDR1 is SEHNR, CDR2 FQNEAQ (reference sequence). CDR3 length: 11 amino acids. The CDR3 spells CASSADTEAFF. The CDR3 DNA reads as TGTGCCAGCAGCGCGGACACTGAAGCTTTCTTT. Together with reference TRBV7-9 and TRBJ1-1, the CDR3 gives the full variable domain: DTGVSQNPRHKITKRGQNVTFRCDPISEHNRLYWYRQTLGQGPEFLTYFQNEAQLEKSRLLSDRFSAERPKGSFSTLEIQRTEQGDSAMYLCASSADTEAFFGQGTRLTVV.

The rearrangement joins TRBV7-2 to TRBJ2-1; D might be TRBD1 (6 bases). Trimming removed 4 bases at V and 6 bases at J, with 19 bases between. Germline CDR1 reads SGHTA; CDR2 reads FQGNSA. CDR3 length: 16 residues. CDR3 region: CASSSTVGVRGNEQFF. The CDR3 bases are TGTGCCAGCAGCTCTACGGTGGGGGTCAGGGGCAATGAGCAGTTCTTC.

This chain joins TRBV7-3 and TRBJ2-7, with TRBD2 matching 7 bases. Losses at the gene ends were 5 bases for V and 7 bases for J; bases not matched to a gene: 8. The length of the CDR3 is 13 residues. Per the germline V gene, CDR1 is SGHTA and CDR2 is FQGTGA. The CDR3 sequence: CASSEGRGLEQYF. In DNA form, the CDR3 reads TGTGCCAGCAGCGAAGGGAGGGGATTAGAGCAGTACTTC.

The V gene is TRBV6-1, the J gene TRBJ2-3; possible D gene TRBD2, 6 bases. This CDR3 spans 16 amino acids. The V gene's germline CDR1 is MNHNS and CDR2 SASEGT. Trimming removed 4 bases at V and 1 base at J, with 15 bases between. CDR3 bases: TGTGCCAGCAGTGCCCAGACCGGGGGTGGCACAGATACGCAGTATTTT. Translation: CASSAQTGGGTDTQYF.

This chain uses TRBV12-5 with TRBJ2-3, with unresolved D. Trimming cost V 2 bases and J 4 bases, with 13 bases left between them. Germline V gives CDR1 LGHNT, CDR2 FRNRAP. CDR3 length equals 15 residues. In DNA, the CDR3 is TGTGCTAGTGGTTTGTTCGCAACCTCAGCAGATACGCAGTATTTT. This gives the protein CASGLFATSADTQYF.

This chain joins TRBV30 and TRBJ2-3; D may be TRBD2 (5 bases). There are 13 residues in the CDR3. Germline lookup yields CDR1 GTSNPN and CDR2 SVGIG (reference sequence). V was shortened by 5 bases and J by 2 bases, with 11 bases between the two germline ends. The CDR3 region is CAWAQGLTDTQYF. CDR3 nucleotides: TGTGCCTGGGCTCAAGGACTCACAGATACGCAGTATTTT.

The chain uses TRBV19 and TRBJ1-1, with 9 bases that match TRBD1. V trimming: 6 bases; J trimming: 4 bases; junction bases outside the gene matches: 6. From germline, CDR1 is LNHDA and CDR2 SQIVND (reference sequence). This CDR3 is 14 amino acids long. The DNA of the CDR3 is TGTGCCAGTAGCCTCCGACAGGGGGGCACTGAAGCTTTCTTT. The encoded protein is CASSLRQGGTEAFF.

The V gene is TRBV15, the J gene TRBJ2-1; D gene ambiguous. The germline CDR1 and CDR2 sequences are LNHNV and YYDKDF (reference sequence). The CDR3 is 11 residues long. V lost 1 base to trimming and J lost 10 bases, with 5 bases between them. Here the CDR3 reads CATSRAGEQFF. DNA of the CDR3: TGTGCCACCAGCAGAGCCGGGGAGCAGTTCTTC. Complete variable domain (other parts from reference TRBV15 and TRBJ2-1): DAMVIQNPRYQVTQFGKPVTLSCSQTLNHNVMYWYQQKSSQAPKLLFHYYDKDFNNEADTPDNFQSRRPNTSFCFLDIRSPGLGDTAMYLCATSRAGEQFFGPGTRLTVL.

CDR3 residues: CASRKLAGTYNEQFF. The CDR3, as DNA: TGTGCCAGCAGAAAACTAGCGGGAACCTACAATGAGCAGTTCTTC. This chain links TRBV11-2 with TRBJ2-1; 10 bases map to TRBD2. V lost 6 bases to trimming and J lost 2 bases; unmatched junction nucleotides: 4. From germline, CDR1 is SGHAT and CDR2 FQNNGV. This CDR3 region has 15 residues.

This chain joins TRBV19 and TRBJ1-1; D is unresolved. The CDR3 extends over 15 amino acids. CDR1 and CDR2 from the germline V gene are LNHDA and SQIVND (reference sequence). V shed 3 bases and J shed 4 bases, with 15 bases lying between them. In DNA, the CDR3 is TGTGCCAGTAGTATCGGCCCCCCGGGGAGCACTGAAGCTTTCTTT. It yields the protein CASSIGPPGSTEAFF.

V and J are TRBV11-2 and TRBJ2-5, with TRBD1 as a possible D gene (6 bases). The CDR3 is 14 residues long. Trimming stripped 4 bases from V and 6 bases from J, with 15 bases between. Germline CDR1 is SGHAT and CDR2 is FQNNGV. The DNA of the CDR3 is TGTGCCAGCAGCTATCCGGATCAGGGGAAGACCCAGTACTTC. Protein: CASSYPDQGKTQYF.

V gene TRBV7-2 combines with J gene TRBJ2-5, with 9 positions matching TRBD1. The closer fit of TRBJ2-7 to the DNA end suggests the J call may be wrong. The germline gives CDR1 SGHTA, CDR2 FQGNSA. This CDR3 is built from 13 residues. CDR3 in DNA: TGTGCCAGCGGGACAGGGAAGATCCACGAGCAGTACTTC. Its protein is CASGTGKIHEQYF.

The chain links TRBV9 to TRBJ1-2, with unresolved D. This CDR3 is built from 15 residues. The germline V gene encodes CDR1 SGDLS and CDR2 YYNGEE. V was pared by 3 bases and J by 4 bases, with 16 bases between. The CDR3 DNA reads TGTGCCAGCAGCGCCGGAGGAACGGAGACCTATGGCTACACCTTC. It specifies CASSAGGTETYGYTF.

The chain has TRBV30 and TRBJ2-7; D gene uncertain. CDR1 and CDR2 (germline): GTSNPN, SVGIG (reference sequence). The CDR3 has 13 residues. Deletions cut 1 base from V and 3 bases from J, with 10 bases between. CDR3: CAWSGQAHYEQYF. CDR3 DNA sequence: TGTGCCTGGAGTGGGCAGGCGCACTACGAGCAGTACTTC.

The CDR3 loop is CASSTGQGWHYGYTF. The DNA for the CDR3 is TGTGCCAGTAGTACAGGACAGGGGTGGCACTATGGCTACACCTTC. This sequence joins TRBV19 and TRBJ1-2; TRBD1 matches 9 bases. With 4 bases clipped from V and 3 bases from J, the junction kept 6 bases outside the gene matches. The CDR3 covers 15 residues. Per the germline V gene, CDR1 is LNHDA and CDR2 is SQIVND (reference sequence).

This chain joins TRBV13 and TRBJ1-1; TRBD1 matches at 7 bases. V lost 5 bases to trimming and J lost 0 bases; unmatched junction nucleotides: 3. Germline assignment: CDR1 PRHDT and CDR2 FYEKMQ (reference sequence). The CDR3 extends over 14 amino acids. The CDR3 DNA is TGTGCCAGCAGCCCCGGGACAGTGAACACTGAAGCTTTCTTT. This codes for CASSPGTVNTEAFF.